The clone carrying this TCR beta chain was recorded many times. Its antigen is unknown. This sample is part of a study of breast tumors, draining lymph nodes, adjacent tissues. Study observations and caveats: That most tumor T cells come from lymph nodes remained unproven. Tumor repertoires ranked between lymph nodes and nontumor tissue in diversity, with V and J gene preferences. Luminal-like breast cancer showed significantly greater tumor-nontumor repertoire similarity than basal-like breast cancer did. Most tumor T cells seemingly derive from lymph node, then expand in tumor.

TCRdb analysed the multiplex PCR reads with MiXCR anew, one entry per CDR3 protein. The profile covers under 250,000 distinct CDR3 sequences, with 32% appearing a single time and about 1.4% taken by the ten largest. Trimming at V came to 4 bases and at J to 0 bases, leaving 2 bases not matched to a gene. This CDR3 has 15 residues. Per germline, CDR1 LNHDA and CDR2 SQIVND (reference sequence). Axillary draining lymph nodes of breast cancer patients supplied the node samples. The source is a female donor with breast cancer. Some clones in this sample may be carry-over from other donors' samples. The gene calls are TRBV19 and TRBJ1-4; TRBD1 matches 7 bases. Sequencing was performed on axillary lymph node tissue. The CDR3 reads CASSKGTATNEKLFF. CDR3 coding DNA: TGTGCCAGTAGTAAGGGGACAGCAACTAATGAAAAACTGTTTTTT.